Following are 8 T cell receptor beta chains from one sample sequenced in a study of Ad26.COV2.S vaccination and SARS-CoV-2 variants. This sample's treatment: 15 to 20 received Ad26.COV2.S at low or high dose, single or two shots; roughly 5 received placebo; per-sample allocation not given. Collection of samples fell on day 63 after the first vaccine or placebo injection. The protocol was immunoSEQ multiplex PCR, while the TCRdb copy is restricted to in-frame clones and leaves out a portion. The table lists under 550,000 clones, 80% to 95% of them singletons. The sequencing used peripheral blood, collected in a trial of Ad26.COV2.S vaccine versus placebo. The receptors stem from a person aged 18 to 65 who received the Ad26.COV2.S COVID-19 vaccine or a placebo.

The J gene is TRBJ2-2, the V gene TRBV6-5; weak D call: TRBD1 (6 bases). Germline CDR1 and CDR2: MNHEY and SVGAGI. CDR3 length: 15 amino acids. Trimming took 5 bases from V and 4 from J, leaving 14 bases between them. For the CDR3, the DNA is TGTGCCAGCAGTAGGGGACAAGGGAGCACCGGGGAGCTGTTTTTT. The encoded protein is CASSRGQGSTGELFF.

The chain links TRBV7-8 to TRBJ2-7, with D tentatively TRBD2 (5 bases). The V and J ends lost 5 bases and 5 bases respectively, with 22 bases between them. CDR3 size: 16 residues. Looked up from germline, CDR1 is SGHVS and CDR2 is FQNEAQ. The CDR3 DNA reads as TGTGCCAGCAGCCGTGGAAGAGGGTCCACATTGAACGAGCAGTACTTC. This sequence encodes CASSRGRGSTLNEQYF.

V gene TRBV19 combines with J gene TRBJ1-3; D is possibly TRBD1 (5 bases). The CDR3 runs to 14 residues. Trimming cost V 8 bases and J 0 bases, with 11 bases left between them. The germline V gene encodes CDR1 LNHDA and CDR2 SQIVND (reference sequence). The CDR3 spells CASRDGHSGNTIYF. CDR3 DNA: TGTGCCAGTCGCGACGGACACTCTGGAAACACCATATATTTT.

This clone was seen once. This CDR3 is CASSLVGTNEQFF. Written as DNA, the CDR3 is TGTGCCAGCAGCTTGGTGGGTACCAATGAGCAGTTCTTC. The chain links TRBV5-6 to TRBJ2-1, with D unresolved. CDR3 length: 13 amino acids. Trimming left V 0 bases short and J 6 bases short, with 7 bases between. From germline, CDR1 is SGHDT and CDR2 YYEEEE.

This clone has only one observation. This rearrangement joins TRBV29-1 to TRBJ2-7; 8 bases agree with TRBD2. Germline V CDR1 and CDR2: SQVTM, ANQGSEA. The CDR3 extends over 13 amino acids. V lost 6 bases and J lost 3; bases outside the gene matches: 7. The DNA for the CDR3 is TGCAGCGTCATAATTACTAGCGGCTACGAGCAGTACTTC. Its translation: CSVIITSGYEQYF.

The chain combines TRBV19 with TRBJ2-3; 8 bases are a match to TRBD1. This CDR3 is built from 14 residues. Per the germline V gene, CDR1 is LNHDA and CDR2 is SQIVND (reference sequence). Unmatched junction bases numbered 5, after V lost 3 bases and J lost 6 bases. The CDR3 coding sequence is TGTGCCAGTAGTATTCAGGGGGCGGCTGATACGCAGTATTTT. Translation gives CASSIQGAADTQYF.

The V and J genes are TRBV4-3 and TRBJ2-1; TRBD2 aligns across 10 bases. V lost 0 bases, J lost 8 bases, and 10 bases stayed unmatched. In germline, CDR1 is LGHNA, CDR2 YSLEER. The CDR3 sequence is 17 residues long. The CDR3 spells CASSQDGSLAGVHEQFF. The CDR3 coding sequence is TGCGCCAGCAGCCAAGATGGAAGTCTAGCGGGAGTCCATGAGCAGTTCTTC.

This clone was seen once. V usage is TRBV18 and J usage is TRBJ1-2; 8 bases are a match to TRBD1. Germline loops: CDR1 KGHSH, CDR2 LQKENI. This CDR3 is 13 amino acids long. J lost 6 bases, V lost 2 bases, and 2 bases had no gene match. The CDR3 bases are TGTGCCAGCTCACCAACAGGGGGTGATGGCTACACCTTC. Encoded protein: CASSPTGGDGYTF. The full variable domain, in which reference TRBV18 and TRBJ1-2 provide the parts outside the CDR3, is NAGVMQNPRHLVRRRGQEARLRCSPMKGHSHVYWYRQLPEEGLKFMVYLQKENIIDESGMPKERFSAEFPKEGPSILRIQQVVRGDSAAYFCASSPTGGDGYTFGSGTRLTVV.